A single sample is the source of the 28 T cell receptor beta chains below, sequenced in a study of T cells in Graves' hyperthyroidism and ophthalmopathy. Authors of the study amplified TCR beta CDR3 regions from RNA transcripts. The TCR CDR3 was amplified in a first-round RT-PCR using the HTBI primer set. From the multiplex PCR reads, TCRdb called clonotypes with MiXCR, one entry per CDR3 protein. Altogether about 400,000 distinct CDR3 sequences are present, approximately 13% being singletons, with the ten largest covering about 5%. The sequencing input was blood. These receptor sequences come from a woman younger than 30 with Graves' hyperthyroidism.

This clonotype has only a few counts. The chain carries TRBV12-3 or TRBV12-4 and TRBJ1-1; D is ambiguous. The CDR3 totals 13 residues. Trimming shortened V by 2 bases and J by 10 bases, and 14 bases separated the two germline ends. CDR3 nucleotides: TGTGCCAGCAGTTTACTGTGGGGTTCCGTAGCTTTCTTT. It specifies CASSLLWGSVAFF.

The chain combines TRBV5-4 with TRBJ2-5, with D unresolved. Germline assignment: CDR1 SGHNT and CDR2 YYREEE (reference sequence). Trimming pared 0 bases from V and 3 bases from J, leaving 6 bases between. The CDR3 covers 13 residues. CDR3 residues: CASSLAGKETQYF. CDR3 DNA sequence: TGTGCCAGCAGCTTGGCCGGAAAAGAGACCCAGTACTTC. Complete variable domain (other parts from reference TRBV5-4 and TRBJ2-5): ETGVTQSPTHLIKTRGQQVTLRCSSQSGHNTVSWYQQALGQGPQFIFQYYREEENGRGNFPPRFSGLQFPNYSSELNVNALELDDSALYLCASSLAGKETQYFGPGTRLLVL.

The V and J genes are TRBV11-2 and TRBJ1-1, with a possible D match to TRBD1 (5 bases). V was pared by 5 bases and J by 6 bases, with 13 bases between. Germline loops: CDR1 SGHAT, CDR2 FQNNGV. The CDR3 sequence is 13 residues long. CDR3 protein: CASSPGTRAEAFF. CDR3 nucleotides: TGTGCCAGCAGCCCAGGGACCCGCGCTGAAGCTTTCTTT.

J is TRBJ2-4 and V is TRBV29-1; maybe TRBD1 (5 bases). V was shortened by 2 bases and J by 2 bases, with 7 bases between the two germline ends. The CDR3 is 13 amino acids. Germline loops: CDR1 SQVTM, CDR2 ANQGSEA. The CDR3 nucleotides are TGCAGCGTTGAAAAGGGGTCCAAAAACATTCAGTACTTC. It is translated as CSVEKGSKNIQYF.

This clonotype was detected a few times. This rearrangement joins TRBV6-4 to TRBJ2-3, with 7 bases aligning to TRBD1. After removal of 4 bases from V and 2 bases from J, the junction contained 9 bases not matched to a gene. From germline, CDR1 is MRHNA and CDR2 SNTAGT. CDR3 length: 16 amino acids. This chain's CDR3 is CASSASGTEYTDTQYF. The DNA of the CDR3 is TGTGCCAGCAGTGCTTCCGGGACAGAGTACACAGATACGCAGTATTTT.

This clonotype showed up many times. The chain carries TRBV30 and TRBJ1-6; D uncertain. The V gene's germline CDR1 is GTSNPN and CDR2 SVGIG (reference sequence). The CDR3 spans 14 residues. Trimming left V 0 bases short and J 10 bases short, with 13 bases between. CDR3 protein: CAWSVVQPRSPLHF. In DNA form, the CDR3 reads TGTGCCTGGAGTGTTGTCCAGCCAAGGTCACCCCTCCACTTT.

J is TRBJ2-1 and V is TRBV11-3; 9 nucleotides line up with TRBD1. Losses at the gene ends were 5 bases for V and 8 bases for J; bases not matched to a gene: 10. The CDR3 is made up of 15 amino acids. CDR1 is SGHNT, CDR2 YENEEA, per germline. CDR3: CASSDRGGLAYEQFF. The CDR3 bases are TGTGCCAGCAGCGACAGGGGGGGCTTAGCATATGAGCAGTTCTTC. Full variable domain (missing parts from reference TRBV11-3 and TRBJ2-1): EAGVVQSPRYKIIEKKQPVAFWCNPISGHNTLYWYLQNLGQGPELLIRYENEEAVDDSQLPKDRFSAERLKGVDSTLKIQPAELGDSAVYLCASSDRGGLAYEQFFGPGTRLTVL.

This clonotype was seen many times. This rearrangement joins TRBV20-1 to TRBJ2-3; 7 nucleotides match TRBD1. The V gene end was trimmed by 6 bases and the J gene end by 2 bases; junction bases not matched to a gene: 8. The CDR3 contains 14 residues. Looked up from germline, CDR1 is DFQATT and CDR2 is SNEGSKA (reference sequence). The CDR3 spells CSAGDSPLTDTQYF. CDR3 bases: TGCAGTGCCGGGGACAGCCCGCTCACAGATACGCAGTATTTT.

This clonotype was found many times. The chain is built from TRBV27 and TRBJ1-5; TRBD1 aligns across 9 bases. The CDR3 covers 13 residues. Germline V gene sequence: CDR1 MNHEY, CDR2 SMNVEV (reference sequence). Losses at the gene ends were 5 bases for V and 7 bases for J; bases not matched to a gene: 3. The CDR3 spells CASSPDRGQPQHF. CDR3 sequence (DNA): TGTGCCAGCAGTCCGGACAGGGGACAGCCCCAGCATTTT.

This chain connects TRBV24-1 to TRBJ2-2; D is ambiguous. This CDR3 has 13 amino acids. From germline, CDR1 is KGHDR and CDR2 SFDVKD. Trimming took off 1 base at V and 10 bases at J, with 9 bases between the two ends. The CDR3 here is CATSDFPFSELFF. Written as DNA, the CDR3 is TGTGCCACCAGTGATTTCCCCTTTTCGGAGCTGTTTTTT.

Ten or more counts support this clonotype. DNA of the CDR3: TGTGCCAGCAGTTTCCGAACTAGCGGGACGATCACCGGGGAGCTGTTTTTT. Its translation is CASSFRTSGTITGELFF. V gene TRBV12-3 or TRBV12-4 combines with J gene TRBJ2-2; TRBD2 agrees at 10 bases. The CDR3 is 17 amino acids. V shed 3 bases, J shed 4 bases, and the junction held 8 bases outside the gene matches.

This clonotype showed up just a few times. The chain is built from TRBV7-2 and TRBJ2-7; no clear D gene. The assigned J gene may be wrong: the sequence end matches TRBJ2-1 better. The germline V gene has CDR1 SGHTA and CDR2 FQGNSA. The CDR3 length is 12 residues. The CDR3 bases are TGTGCCAGCAGCTTCTCGAGTTACGAGCAGTTCTTC. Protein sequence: CASSFSSYEQFF.

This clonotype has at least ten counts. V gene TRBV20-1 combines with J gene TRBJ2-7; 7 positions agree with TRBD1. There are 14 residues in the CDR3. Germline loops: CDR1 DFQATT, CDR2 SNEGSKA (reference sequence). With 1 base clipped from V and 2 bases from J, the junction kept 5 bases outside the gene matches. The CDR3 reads CSARAPGQTYEQYF. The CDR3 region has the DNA TGCAGTGCTAGAGCTCCGGGACAGACCTACGAGCAGTACTTC.

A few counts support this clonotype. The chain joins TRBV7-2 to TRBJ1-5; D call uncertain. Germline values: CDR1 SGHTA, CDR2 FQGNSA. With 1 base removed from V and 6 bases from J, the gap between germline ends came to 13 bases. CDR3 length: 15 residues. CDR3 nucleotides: TGTGCCAGCAGCTTAGAAGTGGGTGCTGGTCAGCCCCAGCATTTT. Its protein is CASSLEVGAGQPQHF.

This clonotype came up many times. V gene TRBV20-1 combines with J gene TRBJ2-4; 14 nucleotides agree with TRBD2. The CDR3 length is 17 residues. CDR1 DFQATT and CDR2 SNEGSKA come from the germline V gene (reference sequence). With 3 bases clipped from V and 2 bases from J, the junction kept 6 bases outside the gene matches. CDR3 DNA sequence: TGCAGTGCTAGGGCGACTAGCGGGAGGGTGTCCAAAAACATTCAGTACTTC. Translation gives CSARATSGRVSKNIQYF.

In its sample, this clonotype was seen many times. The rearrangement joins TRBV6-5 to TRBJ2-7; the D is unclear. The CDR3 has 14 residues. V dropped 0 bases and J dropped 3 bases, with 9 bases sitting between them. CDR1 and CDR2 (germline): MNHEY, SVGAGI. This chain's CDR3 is CASSYSMASYEQYF. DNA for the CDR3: TGTGCCAGCAGTTACTCGATGGCCAGCTACGAGCAGTACTTC.

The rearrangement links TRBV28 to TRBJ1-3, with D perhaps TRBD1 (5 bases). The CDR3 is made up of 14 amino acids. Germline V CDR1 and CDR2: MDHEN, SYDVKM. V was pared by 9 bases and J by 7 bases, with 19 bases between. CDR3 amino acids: CASSRLSGGNTIYF. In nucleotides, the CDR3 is TGTGCCAGTAGTAGGCTTTCCGGGGGGAACACCATATATTTT. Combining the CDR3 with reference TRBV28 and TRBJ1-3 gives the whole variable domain DVKVTQSSRYLVKRTGEKVFLECVQDMDHENMFWYRQDPGLGLRLIYFSYDVKMKEKGDIPEGYSVSREKKERFSLILESASTNQTSMYLCASSRLSGGNTIYFGEGSWLTVV.

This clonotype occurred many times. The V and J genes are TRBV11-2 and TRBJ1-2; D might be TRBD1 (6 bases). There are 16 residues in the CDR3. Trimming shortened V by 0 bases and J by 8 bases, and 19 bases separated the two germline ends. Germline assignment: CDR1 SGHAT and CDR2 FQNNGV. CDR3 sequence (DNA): TGTGCCAGCAGCTTAGATATTGAATCTTCAGGGGTCGGCTACACCTTC. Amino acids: CASSLDIESSGVGYTF.

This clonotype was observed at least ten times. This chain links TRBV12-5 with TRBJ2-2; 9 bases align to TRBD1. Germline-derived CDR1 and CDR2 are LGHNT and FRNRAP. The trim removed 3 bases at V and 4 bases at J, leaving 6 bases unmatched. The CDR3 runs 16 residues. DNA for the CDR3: TGTGCTAGTGGTTTCTGGACAGGGGAGAGCACCGGGGAGCTGTTTTTT. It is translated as CASGFWTGESTGELFF.

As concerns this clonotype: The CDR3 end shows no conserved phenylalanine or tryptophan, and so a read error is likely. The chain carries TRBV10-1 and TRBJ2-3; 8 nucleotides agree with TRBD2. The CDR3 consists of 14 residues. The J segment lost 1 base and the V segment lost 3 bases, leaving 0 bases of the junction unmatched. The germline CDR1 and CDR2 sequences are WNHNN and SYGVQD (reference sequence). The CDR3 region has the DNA TGCGCCAGCAGTGATAGCGGGGGCACAGATACGCAGTATCTT. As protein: CASSDSGGTDTQYL.

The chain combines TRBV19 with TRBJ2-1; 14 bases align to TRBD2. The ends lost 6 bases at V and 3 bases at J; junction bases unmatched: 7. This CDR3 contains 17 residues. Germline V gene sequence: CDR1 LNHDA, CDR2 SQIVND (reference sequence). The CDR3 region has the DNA TGTGCCAGTAGGAGACTAGCGGGAGGGCCGGGCTACAATGAGCAGTTCTTC. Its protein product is CASRRLAGGPGYNEQFF.

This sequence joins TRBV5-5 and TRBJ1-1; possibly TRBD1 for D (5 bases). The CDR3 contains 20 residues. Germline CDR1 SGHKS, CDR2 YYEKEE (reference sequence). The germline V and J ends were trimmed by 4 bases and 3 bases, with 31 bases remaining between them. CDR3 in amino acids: CASSRGLMGRVLSSDTEAFF. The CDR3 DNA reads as TGTGCCAGCAGCCGGGGGTTAATGGGCAGGGTTCTGAGTTCGGACACTGAAGCTTTCTTT.

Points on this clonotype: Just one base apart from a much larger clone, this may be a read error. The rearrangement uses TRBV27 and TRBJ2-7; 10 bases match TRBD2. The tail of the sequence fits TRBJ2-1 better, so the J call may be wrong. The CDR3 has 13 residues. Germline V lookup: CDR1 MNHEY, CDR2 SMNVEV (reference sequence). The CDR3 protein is CASRLAGNYEQFF. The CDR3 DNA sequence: TGTGCCAGCCGACTAGCGGGCAATTACGAGCAGTTCTTC.

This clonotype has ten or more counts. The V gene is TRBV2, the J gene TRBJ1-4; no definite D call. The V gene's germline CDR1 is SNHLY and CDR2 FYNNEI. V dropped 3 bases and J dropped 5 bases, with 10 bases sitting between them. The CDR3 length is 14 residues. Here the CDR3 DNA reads TGTGCCAGCAGTGAGGCAAGCACAAATGAAAAACTGTTTTTT. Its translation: CASSEASTNEKLFF. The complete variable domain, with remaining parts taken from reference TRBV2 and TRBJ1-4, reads EPEVTQTPSHQVTQMGQEVILRCVPISNHLYFYWYRQILGQKVEFLVSFYNNEISEKSEIFDDQFSVERPDGSNFTLKIRSTKLEDSAMYFCASSEASTNEKLFFGSGTQLSVL.

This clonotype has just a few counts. Written as DNA, the CDR3 is TGTGCCAGCACAAAGGACAGGGTGGCTGGAAACACCATATATTTT. It yields the protein CASTKDRVAGNTIYF. This chain connects TRBV5-5 to TRBJ1-3; TRBD1 matches 8 bases. CDR3 length: 15 amino acids. With V trimmed by 6 bases and J by 2 bases, 7 bases remained unmatched. Germline V lookup: CDR1 SGHKS, CDR2 YYEKEE (reference sequence). Based on the CDR3 plus reference TRBV5-5 and TRBJ1-3, the full variable domain is DAGVTQSPTHLIKTRGQQVTLRCSPISGHKSVSWYQQVLGQGPQFIFQYYEKEERGRGNFPDRFSARQFPNYSSELNVNALLLGDSALYLCASTKDRVAGNTIYFGEGSWLTVV.

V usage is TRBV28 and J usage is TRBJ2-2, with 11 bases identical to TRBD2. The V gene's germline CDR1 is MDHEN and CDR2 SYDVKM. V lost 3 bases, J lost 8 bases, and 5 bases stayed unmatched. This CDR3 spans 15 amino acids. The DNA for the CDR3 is TGTGCCAGCAGTTTTGCGGGACTAGCGGAAGGGGAGCTGTTTTTT. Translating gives CASSFAGLAEGELFF.

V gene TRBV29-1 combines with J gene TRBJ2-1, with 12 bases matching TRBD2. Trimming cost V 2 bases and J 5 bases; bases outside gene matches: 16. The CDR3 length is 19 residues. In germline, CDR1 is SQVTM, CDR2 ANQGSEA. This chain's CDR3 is CSVEIRQGALAGGNNEQFF. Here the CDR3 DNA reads TGCAGCGTTGAAATCCGACAGGGGGCTCTAGCGGGAGGGAACAATGAGCAGTTCTTC.

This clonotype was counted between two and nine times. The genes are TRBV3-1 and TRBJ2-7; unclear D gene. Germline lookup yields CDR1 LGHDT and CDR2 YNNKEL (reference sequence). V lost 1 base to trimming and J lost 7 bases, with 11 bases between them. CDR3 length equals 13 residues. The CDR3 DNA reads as TGTGCCAGCAGCCAAGGGACGGTTTCAGAGCAGTACTTC. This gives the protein CASSQGTVSEQYF.